This T cell receptor beta chain appears in the sequencing data of a study of blood T cell repertoires in COVID-19 (dated by TCRdb to the early 2020s). A note on the overall study: The collaborator samples originated in the United States, Italy and Spain and spanned the acute and convalescent phases of COVID-19. The material from the prospective study consisted of cDNA or gDNA derived from T cells, B-cell-depleted T cells, or PBMCs. Subjects who had been exposed to COVID-19, were actively infected with it, or had recovered from it provided the deeply sampled blood TCRbeta repertoires that made up the dataset. A freely available public database, intended as a resource for researchers studying the immune response to SARS-CoV-2, is where the repertoires were released. Samples came from the ongoing ImmuneRACE study (first 160 participants) plus 1,254 subjects from 6 global collaborators. Nearly every sample came with metadata listing a de-identified subject ID, COVID-19 status, age in years and sex. Where HLA class I and class II types were available, the types were taken from metadata supplied by the sample provider, not from assay-based typing.

Collaborating institutions collected whole blood in K2EDTA tubes following their own protocols. For TCRbeta analysis, collaborator samples were shipped as frozen whole blood, as isolated PBMCs, or as DNA extracted from either sample type. TCRbeta CDR3 regions were amplified from genomic DNA by means of the immunoSEQ Assay, a bias-controlled multiplex PCR. In the source study's methods: The number of nucleated cells in each sample was estimated by amplification of reference gene primers within the assay. To quantify the absolute abundance of each unique TCRbeta CDR3 rearrangement, sequence reads were collapsed and filtered. For each sample, productive Simpson clonality was calculated as the square root of Simpson's diversity index across productive rearrangements. TCRdb provides this immuneACCESS table in a form limited to in-frame rearrangements. Some clones are lacking; in checked studies, under half of them reflect an unresolved V gene, and why the rest are absent is not known. That table is the source of V, J and clone size, and D and trimming were worked out from the DNA. This sample holds approximately 310,000 clones; around 86% were observed only once. Clones ranked in the top ten supply 1% of the sample.

In the case of this clone: Its antigen is still unknown. No qualities accompany the bases; no much larger clone lies one base away.

Study-wide conclusions, independent of this receptor: The amount of clinical and demographic metadata varied by source and participant and was provided uncurated.

Sequencing was carried out using peripheral blood. The receptor was derived from a man aged 45-65 years with active or convalescent COVID-19.

The CDR3: CASSLDSSFGYTF. The bases read TGTGCCAGCAGCTTGGACAGCTCATTTGGCTACACCTTC. This sequence uses TRBV5-4 and TRBJ1-2; the D gene is not confidently resolved. From its cysteine to its phenylalanine, the CDR3 spans 13 amino acids. Only the CDR3 DNA stays, 39 bases, in frame from base 1. Sequences SGHNT (CDR1) and YYREEE (CDR2) are obtained from the germline V gene (reference sequence). V drops 0 bases and J drops 7 bases, leaving 10 bases in between.